This record concerns one T cell receptor beta chain sequence. Its antigen is unidentified. TCRdb re-called the 5' RACE reads with MiXCR, one entry per CDR3 protein. Seen here are approximately 290,000 distinct CDR3 sequences, approximately 15% observed once, and the top ten hold roughly 20%. This entry belongs to a study of T-cell memory formation after mild COVID-19. Points from the study as a whole: Contracting CD4+ clones sat mainly in CM and EM; CD8+ in EMRA.

The trim removed 5 bases at V and 4 bases at J, leaving 1 base unmatched. There are 12 residues in the CDR3. Germline V gives CDR1 SQVTM, CDR2 ANQGSEA. The TCR originated in a man younger than 35 who had mild COVID-19 (a few samples of this study predate the infection). Cell type and time point are not known. Sequenced input: PBMCs or a T cell subset sorted from them (not recorded which). V and J are TRBV29-1 and TRBJ1-5; TRBD1 matches at 8 bases. CDR3 in DNA: TGCAGCGTTCAGGGGGCTAATCAGCCCCAGCATTTT. Amino acid sequence: CSVQGANQPQHF.